The T cell receptor (beta chain) under discussion was sequenced for a study of glioma-infiltrating T cells. CDR3 length: 16 residues. CDR1 SSHAT and CDR2 FNYEAQ come from the germline V gene (reference sequence). Notes on this clonotype: Its antigen is as yet unknown. Germline and junction disagree at one end, which may indicate a read error.

Study findings and constraints: Only very few CDR3 sequences appeared in both tissue and blood. Signature shared blood CDR3 motifs were enriched in low-divergence and depleted in high-divergence patients.

Using RNA template, CDR3s of TCR alpha and beta were amplified with iRepertoire arm-PCR. One-step reverse transcription and amplification started from approximately 100-400 ng of tissue mRNA or PBMC total RNA. Each CDR3 protein gets one entry after TCRdb re-called the multiplex PCR reads with MiXCR. The sample has around 350,000 distinct CDR3 sequences; more than 35% are singletons. The clonotype was recovered from a human donor with low-grade glioma or glioblastoma, undergoing nonglioma brain surgery, or in good health (not recorded which). The chain has TRBV7-7 and TRBJ2-1; 7 nucleotides agree with TRBD2. The specimen sequenced was glioma tissue, nonneoplastic brain tissue, or PBMCs (not recorded which). CDR3 in amino acids: CASSDTSEGSYNEQFF. The CDR3 nucleotides read TGTGCTAGCAGCGATACTAGCGAAGGCTCCTACAATGAGCAGTTCTTC. Combining the CDR3 with reference TRBV7-7 and TRBJ2-1 gives the whole variable domain GAGVSQSPRYKVTKRGQDVTLRCDPISSHATLYWYQQALGQGPEFLTYFNYEAQPDKSGLPSDRFSAERPEGSISTLTIQRTEQRDSAMYRCASSDTSEGSYNEQFFGPGTRLTVL.